The next 11 T cell receptor beta chains were all read from a single sample in a study of technical replicates of blood from several donors. TCRdb's copy holds only in-frame clones and misses some; the assay was immunoSEQ multiplex PCR. The sample lists 90,000 or so clones; 85% to 95% were seen once. Sequenced input: T cells isolated from PBMCs. Receptors originate from a human donor in good health.

The V gene is TRBV9, the J gene TRBJ2-2, with 7 bases matching TRBD2. V lost 4 bases, J lost 4 bases, and 7 bases stayed unmatched. This CDR3 has 15 residues. The germline V gene has CDR1 SGDLS and CDR2 YYNGEE. CDR3 sequence (DNA): TGTGCCAGCAGCTCCCGGACTAGTCCCACCGGGGAGCTGTTTTTT. As protein: CASSSRTSPTGELFF.

The chain joins TRBV11-3 to TRBJ2-7, with 10 bases aligning to TRBD1. Germline loops: CDR1 SGHNT, CDR2 YENEEA. The CDR3 extends over 15 amino acids. J gave up 3 bases and V 5 bases, and 7 bases lay outside the gene matches. The CDR3 nucleotides are TGTGCCAGCAGCCCAAGGGACAGGGGTCGCTACGAGCAGTACTTC. Translated, it gives CASSPRDRGRYEQYF.

J is TRBJ2-3 and V is TRBV5-1, with D maybe TRBD1 (6 bases). The CDR3 has 15 amino acids. Germline assignment: CDR1 SGHRS and CDR2 YFSETQ. V shed 6 bases and J shed 1 base, with 15 bases lying between them. The DNA of the CDR3 is TGCGCCAGCACCTACAGGGACCAACGCACAGATACGCAGTATTTT. Its translation: CASTYRDQRTDTQYF.

As to this clone: One junction end disagrees with the germline gene, perhaps due to a read error. This chain links TRBV6-5 with TRBJ2-2, with 7 bases fitting TRBD1. In germline, CDR1 is MNHEY, CDR2 SVGAGI. This CDR3 region has 14 residues. The CDR3 nucleotides read TGTGCCAGCACTTACCAGGGGGACACCGGGGAGCTGTTTTTT. It specifies CASTYQGDTGELFF.

This sequence joins TRBV2 and TRBJ2-1, with a weak D call TRBD2 (6 bases). Looked up from germline, CDR1 is SNHLY and CDR2 is FYNNEI. This CDR3 comprises 13 residues. Trimming removed 2 bases from V and 10 bases from J, with 12 bases in between. The CDR3 protein is CASSELLGLEQFF. The CDR3 nucleotides are TGTGCCAGCAGTGAATTGTTGGGACTCGAGCAGTTCTTC.

The V gene is TRBV5-4, the J gene TRBJ1-2; 7 nucleotides align to TRBD1. This CDR3 comprises 14 residues. CDR1 and CDR2 from the germline V gene are SGHNT and YYREEE (reference sequence). J lost 4 bases, V lost 2 bases, and 5 bases had no gene match. The CDR3 sequence: CASSLRGLVYGYTF. CDR3 DNA: TGTGCCAGCAGCTTAAGGGGGCTGGTCTATGGCTACACCTTC.

V and J are TRBV21-1 and TRBJ1-2. TRBV21-1 is reported as a pseudogene. The CDR3 length is 18 residues. CDR3 DNA sequence: TGTGCCAGCAGCAATAGTCTTTCCAGACTACTATGGTACTATGGCTACACCTTC. It specifies CASSNSLSRLLWYYGYTF.

The chain uses TRBV7-3 and TRBJ1-2, with D hard to call. V was pared by 1 base and J by 5 bases, with 17 bases between. The CDR3 runs 16 residues. Germline lookup yields CDR1 SGHTA and CDR2 FQGTGA. CDR3 coding DNA: TGTGCCAGCAGCTTAAAACCCCCTGATGGCTCTTATGGCTACACCTTC. Translated, it gives CASSLKPPDGSYGYTF.

The chain links TRBV6-6 to TRBJ1-2, with 9 bases aligning to TRBD1. The J segment lost 4 bases and the V segment lost 10 bases, leaving 7 bases of the junction unmatched. Germline V lookup: CDR1 MNHNY, CDR2 SVGAGI (reference sequence). This CDR3 is built from 13 residues. CDR3 coding DNA: TGTGCCACCCTGGGACAGGGCGGCTATGGCTACACCTTC. Translation: CATLGQGGYGYTF.

The V and J genes are TRBV5-1 and TRBJ2-7, with 12 bases fitting TRBD2. The CDR3 consists of 16 residues. The junction had 10 bases not matched to a gene; V was cut back by 5 bases and J by 4 bases. Germline CDR1 reads SGHRS; CDR2 reads YFSETQ. CDR3: CASRTSGSPTQYEQYF. CDR3 sequence (DNA): TGCGCCAGCAGGACTAGCGGGAGCCCCACCCAATACGAGCAGTACTTC. Based on the CDR3 plus reference TRBV5-1 and TRBJ2-7, the full variable domain is KAGVTQTPRYLIKTRGQQVTLSCSPISGHRSVSWYQQTPGQGLQFLFEYFSETQRNKGNFPGRFSGRQFSNSRSEMNVSTLELGDSALYLCASRTSGSPTQYEQYFGPGTRLTVT.

The gene calls are TRBV28 and TRBJ1-2; 8 bases are a match to TRBD1. In germline, CDR1 is MDHEN, CDR2 SYDVKM. The CDR3 is 14 residues long. Losses at the gene ends were 9 bases for V and 4 bases for J; bases not matched to a gene: 10. CDR3 sequence reads: CASRISGGGYGYTF. Here the CDR3 DNA reads TGTGCCAGTCGAATTTCAGGGGGCGGCTATGGCTACACCTTC.